These 13 T cell receptor beta chains were sequenced from one sample in a study of blood T cell repertoires in COVID-19. Only in-frame clones appear in the TCRdb table, and some are missing; sequencing was by immunoSEQ multiplex PCR. The sample shows some 150,000 clones, roughly four fifths of them seen only once. The sample consisted of PBMCs or T cells enriched from blood (not recorded which). The source of these receptors is a man aged 50 or older who had recovered from COVID-19.

There are many counts of this clone. The CDR3 here is CASSLDTVYEQYF. In DNA, the CDR3 is TGTGCCAGCAGCTTAGATACTGTTTACGAGCAGTACTTC. V gene TRBV7-2 combines with J gene TRBJ2-7, with unresolved D. With 1 base removed from V and 4 bases from J, the gap between germline ends came to 8 bases. The CDR3 has 13 amino acids. Germline CDR1 is SGHTA and CDR2 is FQGNSA.

This chain connects TRBV6-2 or TRBV6-3 to TRBJ2-2; 14 positions match TRBD2. CDR3 length: 19 residues. The V and J ends lost 4 bases and 4 bases, in that order; junction bases with no gene match: 11. From germline, CDR1 is MNHEY and CDR2 SVGEGT. CDR3 region: CASSSTLGTSGGGTGELFF. The CDR3 DNA sequence: TGTGCCAGCAGTTCCACCCTAGGGACTAGCGGGGGCGGCACCGGGGAGCTGTTTTTT.

This clone was seen a single time. J is TRBJ1-5 and V is TRBV2, with 7 nucleotides matching TRBD1. The V gene end was trimmed by 6 bases and the J gene end by 5 bases; junction bases not matched to a gene: 10. Germline loops: CDR1 SNHLY, CDR2 FYNNEI. This CDR3 is 15 amino acids long. This chain's CDR3 is CASRSDQGGYQPQHF. CDR3 bases: TGTGCCAGCAGGAGCGACCAGGGGGGTTATCAGCCCCAGCATTTT.

This clone has just a few counts. The rearrangement links TRBV9 to TRBJ1-1; TRBD1 might be the D (6 bases). The V end lost 0 bases, the J end lost 4 bases, and 16 bases lay between the germline ends. This CDR3 has 16 amino acids. Germline-derived CDR1 and CDR2 are SGDLS and YYNGEE. The CDR3 nucleotides are TGTGCCAGCAGCGTAGGGCCAGGGGCGGCTTCCACTGAAGCTTTCTTT. Translation: CASSVGPGAASTEAFF.

The J gene is TRBJ1-3, the V gene TRBV4-3; unclear D gene. Germline V gene lookup returns CDR1 LGHNA and CDR2 YSLEER. Between the trimmed V and J ends, which lost 0 bases and 0 bases, there was a span of 9 bases. This CDR3 has 16 residues. CDR3 DNA sequence: TGCGCCAGCAGCCAAGATACATCCAGCTCTGGAAACACCATATATTTT. Amino acids: CASSQDTSSSGNTIYF.

The CDR3 protein is CASSDRADYGYTF. CDR3 nucleotide sequence: TGCGCCAGTAGCGACAGGGCGGACTATGGCTACACCTTC. This chain links TRBV5-1 with TRBJ1-2; 7 nucleotides line up with TRBD1. CDR3 length equals 13 residues. After removal of 8 bases from V and 3 bases from J, the junction contained 7 bases not matched to a gene. The germline gives CDR1 SGHRS, CDR2 YFSETQ. The full variable domain, with the rest looked up from reference TRBV5-1 and TRBJ1-2, is KAGVTQTPRYLIKTRGQQVTLSCSPISGHRSVSWYQQTPGQGLQFLFEYFSETQRNKGNFPGRFSGRQFSNSRSEMNVSTLELGDSALYLCASSDRADYGYTFGSGTRLTVV.

The gene calls are TRBV7-9 and TRBJ1-2; 9 nucleotides line up with TRBD1. The CDR3 contains 13 residues. The germline gives CDR1 SEHNR, CDR2 FQNEAQ (reference sequence). V shed 5 bases and J 6 bases; nucleotides not matched to a gene: 4. The CDR3 nucleotides are TGTGCCAGCAGCACGGGACAGGGACATGGCTACACCTTC. Protein sequence: CASSTGQGHGYTF.

The chain links TRBV6-5 to TRBJ2-3, with TRBD2 matching over 8 bases. CDR1 is MNHEY, CDR2 SVGAGI, per germline. Trimming took 0 bases from V and 7 from J; bases not matched to a gene: 9. This CDR3 comprises 16 residues. This CDR3 reads CASSYSSPGGPNTQYF. The DNA for the CDR3 is TGTGCCAGCAGTTACTCGTCCCCGGGGGGGCCGAATACGCAGTATTTT.

This clone was counted only a few times. The genes are TRBV29-1 and TRBJ1-2; D is unclear. V lost 7 bases to trimming and J lost 1 base, with 13 bases between them. The CDR3 totals 13 residues. Germline V gives CDR1 SQVTM, CDR2 ANQGSEA. The CDR3 DNA sequence: TGCAGCGCTGAGTTCGGGGTTAACTATGGCTACACCTTC. Amino acids: CSAEFGVNYGYTF.

J is TRBJ2-7 and V is TRBV7-8; D unresolved. Germline V lookup: CDR1 SGHVS, CDR2 FQNEAQ. The CDR3 covers 13 residues. V was pared by 5 bases and J by 4 bases, with 12 bases between. CDR3 protein: CASSPPSPYEQYF. CDR3 DNA sequence: TGTGCCAGCAGCCCCCCCAGTCCGTACGAGCAGTACTTC.

This clone came up a few times. The gene calls are TRBV6-2 or TRBV6-3 and TRBJ1-1; 9 bases are shared with TRBD1. The CDR3 has 12 residues. V was pared by 6 bases and J by 10 bases, with 6 bases of the junction left unmatched. Per germline, CDR1 MNHEY and CDR2 SVGEGT. The CDR3 nucleotides read TGTGCCAGCAGCAGGGACAGGGTTGGAGCTTTCTTT. Protein product: CASSRDRVGAFF.

This rearrangement joins TRBV9 to TRBJ2-5, with 7 bases that match TRBD1. There are 14 residues in the CDR3. Trimming cost V 4 bases and J 1 base; bases outside gene matches: 4. Germline-derived CDR1 and CDR2 are SGDLS and YYNGEE. CDR3 sequence: CASSPTGFQETQYF. The CDR3 nucleotides read TGTGCCAGCAGCCCGACAGGGTTCCAAGAGACCCAGTACTTC.

J is TRBJ1-2 and V is TRBV4-1; the D is unclear. The germline V and J ends were trimmed by 4 bases and 8 bases, with 17 bases remaining between them. Looked up from germline, CDR1 is MGHRA and CDR2 is YSYEKL. This CDR3 has 14 amino acids. This CDR3 is CASSLSRNVEGYTF. CDR3 coding DNA: TGCGCCAGCAGCCTATCCCGAAACGTAGAGGGCTACACCTTC.